These T cell receptor beta chains were read from a single sample in a study of cytomegalovirus exposure and HLA in healthy donors. Method: immunoSEQ multiplex PCR; TCRdb's copy keeps in-frame clones and lacks some. Counted here are some 150,000 clones, about 95% occurring once; the ten biggest clones make up 1.5% to 2%. Source material: PBMCs. The source is a man aged 18 to 29 in good health and CMV-seropositive. CDR3s include the opening cysteine and the closing phenylalanine or tryptophan. A D gene is named only where the DNA matches it firmly. Clone size is stated in some rows and not others, as once, few, many or a class when expanded.

>TRBV9|TRBJ2-2|.|.
TGTGCCAGCAGCGGCCGGGGGAACACCGGGGAGCTGTTTTTT
CASSGRGNTGELFF
>TRBV5-1|TRBJ2-5|.|.
TGCGCCAGCAGCCTCCAGGGGTACCAAGAGACCCAGTACTTC
CASSLQGYQETQYF
>TRBV29-1|TRBJ2-5|.|once
TGCAGCGTTGAAGGAAAGACAGCCCAAGAGACCCAGTACTTC
CSVEGKTAQETQYF
>TRBV28|TRBJ2-2|TRBD2|.
TGTGCCAGCAGTCTCGGACTAGCGGGAGGAAACGGGGAGCTGTTTTTT
CASSLGLAGGNGELFF
>TRBV4-2|TRBJ2-2|.|.
TGTGCCAGCAGCCAAGGGTCGGTATCGGGAGATGGGTCCGGGGAGCTGTTTTTT
CASSQGSVSGDGSGELFF
>TRBV28|TRBJ2-7|TRBD2|once
TGTGCCAGCAGTGCGTACTGGTTAGCGGGAGGGTCCTACGAGCAGTACTTC
CASSAYWLAGGSYEQYF
>TRBV5-1|TRBJ1-4|.|.
TGCGCCAGCACCGTGACAGCCCCACAAACTAATGAAAAACTGTTTTTT
CASTVTAPQTNEKLFF
>TRBV4-1|TRBJ2-1|.|.
TGCGCCAGCAGCCACCTAGATAGCTCCTACAATGAGCAGTTCTTC
CASSHLDSSYNEQFF
>TRBV28|TRBJ1-3|.|.
TGTGCCAGCAGTTTAGGGGGCTTATTGAACACCATATATTTT
CASSLGGLLNTIYF
>TRBV6-5|TRBJ1-5|.|.
TGTGCCAGCAGTTCTATTGGGGCGTCGTCGGTCCAGCCCCAGCATTTT
CASSSIGASSVQPQHF
>TRBV9|TRBJ1-6|.|.
TGTGCCAGCAGCGTAGGGGGGACATGGAATTCACCCCTCCACTTT
CASSVGGTWNSPLHF
>TRBV12-1|TRBJ1-1|.|.
TGTGCCAGCAGCTTTAATTCCAACCTGGCCAGGAAGGGGATCATGAACACTGAAGCTTTCTTT
CASSFNSNLARKGIMNTEAFF
>TRBV27|TRBJ1-2|.|.
TGTGCCAGCGGACCGACAGTCGACTATGGCTACACCTTC
CASGPTVDYGYTF